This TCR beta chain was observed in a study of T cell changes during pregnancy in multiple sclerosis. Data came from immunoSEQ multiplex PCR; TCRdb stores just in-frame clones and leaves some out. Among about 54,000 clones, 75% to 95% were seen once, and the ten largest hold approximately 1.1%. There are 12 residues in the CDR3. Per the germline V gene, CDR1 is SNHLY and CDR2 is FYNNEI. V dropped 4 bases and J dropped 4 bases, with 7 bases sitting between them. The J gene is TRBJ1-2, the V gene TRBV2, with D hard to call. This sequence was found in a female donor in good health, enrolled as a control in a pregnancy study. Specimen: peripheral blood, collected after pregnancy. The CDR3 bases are TGTGCCAGCAGTGCACAAAGCTATGGCTACACCTTC. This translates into CASSAQSYGYTF.